A single sample gave rise to the 27 T cell receptor beta chains below, sequenced in a study of shared clonotypes between healthy human individuals (dated by TCRdb to the early 2020s). The receptor library was made with the immunoSEQ multiplex PCR assay. The source is immuneACCESS, and TCRdb retained only in-frame sequences with V and J called. Part of the clones is not carried over; for the studies checked, unresolved V genes explain less than half of this, and the remainder is unexplained. This sample lists 2 million to 3 million clones; 80% to 95% were detected once. The top ten constitute around 0.37% of the sample. The sequencing input was naive CD4+ T cells from PBMCs. Reading the label with the study, this specimen's cell subset or site is: CD45RA+ positively selected. These receptors were taken from a man aged 18-30 years in good health. Some clones in this sample may be carry-over from other donors' samples.

This sequence joins TRBV28 and TRBJ1-1, with D possibly being TRBD1 (5 bases). This CDR3 is built from 15 residues. Germline assignment: CDR1 MDHEN and CDR2 SYDVKM. Trimming took off 5 bases at V and 0 bases at J, with 13 bases between the two ends. The CDR3 region is CASSRGDFLNTEAFF. The CDR3 DNA reads TGTGCCAGCAGTCGGGGGGACTTTTTGAACACTGAAGCTTTCTTT.

V gene TRBV28 combines with J gene TRBJ2-1, with a possible D match to TRBD2 (5 bases). V lost 6 bases, J lost 4 bases, and 10 bases lay in between. The germline gives CDR1 MDHEN, CDR2 SYDVKM. The CDR3 has 13 amino acids. The CDR3 loop is CASRLASYNEQFF. In DNA form, the CDR3 reads TGTGCCAGCAGGCTAGCATCTTACAATGAGCAGTTCTTC. Full variable domain (remainder filled in from reference TRBV28 and TRBJ2-1): DVKVTQSSRYLVKRTGEKVFLECVQDMDHENMFWYRQDPGLGLRLIYFSYDVKMKEKGDIPEGYSVSREKKERFSLILESASTNQTSMYLCASRLASYNEQFFGPGTRLTVL.

The chain is built from TRBV5-6 and TRBJ1-1; D is ambiguous. The CDR3 loop spans 14 amino acids. V was trimmed by 0 bases and J by 0 bases, leaving 6 bases between them. Germline V gives CDR1 SGHDT, CDR2 YYEEEE. CDR3 sequence reads: CASSLVSMNTEAFF. Written as DNA, the CDR3 is TGTGCCAGCAGCTTGGTGTCCATGAACACTGAAGCTTTCTTT. Complete variable domain (other parts from reference TRBV5-6 and TRBJ1-1): DAGVTQSPTHLIKTRGQQVTLRCSPKSGHDTVSWYQQALGQGPQFIFQYYEEEERQRGNFPDRFSGHQFPNYSSELNVNALLLGDSALYLCASSLVSMNTEAFFGQGTRLTVV.

The chain employs TRBV7-9 and TRBJ2-3; D unclear. Germline V gene sequence: CDR1 SEHNR, CDR2 FQNEAQ (reference sequence). Trimming took off 5 bases at V and 4 bases at J, with 7 bases between the two ends. This CDR3 has 12 amino acids. CDR3 bases: TGTGCCAGCAGCAGTTCAGCAGATACGCAGTATTTT. Its protein product is CASSSSADTQYF. The variable domain in full, completed from reference TRBV7-9 and TRBJ2-3, reads DTGVSQNPRHKITKRGQNVTFRCDPISEHNRLYWYRQTLGQGPEFLTYFQNEAQLEKSRLLSDRFSAERPKGSFSTLEIQRTEQGDSAMYLCASSSSADTQYFGPGTRLTVL.

The CDR3 coding sequence is TGTGCCAGCAGTGAATCAATAACAGAGCTTTTGTACAATGAGCAGTTCTTC. It yields the protein CASSESITELLYNEQFF. The chain is built from TRBV6-1 and TRBJ2-1; D unresolved. This CDR3 spans 17 amino acids. V lost 2 bases to trimming and J lost 4 bases, with 18 bases between them. Germline-derived CDR1 and CDR2 are MNHNS and SASEGT.

The rearrangement links TRBV10-3 to TRBJ1-2; 8 bases line up with TRBD1. Trimming took 6 bases from V and 8 from J; bases not matched to a gene: 8. The CDR3 runs to 13 residues. Germline V gene sequence: CDR1 ENHRY, CDR2 SYGVKD. The CDR3 nucleotides are TGTGCCATCAGCACACAGGGGGATCGGGGCTACACCTTC. This translates into CAISTQGDRGYTF.

This sequence joins TRBV29-1 and TRBJ2-1, with a weak D call TRBD1 (5 bases). CDR3 length: 15 residues. Germline V lookup: CDR1 SQVTM, CDR2 ANQGSEA. Trimming cost V 4 bases and J 4 bases, with 17 bases left between them. The CDR3 loop reads CSVVRTTERYNEQFF. The CDR3 coding sequence is TGCAGCGTTGTGCGTACGACAGAGAGATACAATGAGCAGTTCTTC.

This clone was found once. The chain uses TRBV9 and TRBJ2-5, with D unclear. With 0 bases removed from V and 5 bases from J, the gap between germline ends came to 14 bases. The CDR3 loop spans 15 amino acids. Germline-derived CDR1 and CDR2 are SGDLS and YYNGEE. The CDR3 loop reads CASSVGVAWSETQYF. The CDR3 DNA is TGTGCCAGCAGCGTAGGGGTAGCCTGGTCGGAGACCCAGTACTTC. The variable domain in full, completed from reference TRBV9 and TRBJ2-5, reads DSGVTQTPKHLITATGQRVTLRCSPRSGDLSVYWYQQSLDQGLQFLIQYYNGEERAKGNILERFSAQQFPDLHSELNLSSLELGDSALYFCASSVGVAWSETQYFGPGTRLLVL.

J is TRBJ1-4 and V is TRBV6-1; unclear D gene. Trimming took off 0 bases at V and 4 bases at J, with 6 bases between the two ends. The CDR3 is 14 residues long. The germline CDR1 and CDR2 sequences are MNHNS and SASEGT. The CDR3: CASSEAGSNEKLFF. The DNA for the CDR3 is TGTGCCAGCAGTGAAGCGGGCAGTAATGAAAAACTGTTTTTT.

The chain uses TRBV5-1 and TRBJ2-2; D might be TRBD1 (5 bases). CDR1 is SGHRS, CDR2 YFSETQ, per germline. The V end lost 4 bases, the J end lost 1 base, and 11 bases lay between the germline ends. This CDR3 has 15 residues. Here the CDR3 DNA reads TGCGCCAGCAGCGGGTATGGACAGAACACCGGGGAGCTGTTTTTT. Translation gives CASSGYGQNTGELFF. The complete variable domain, with remaining parts taken from reference TRBV5-1 and TRBJ2-2, reads KAGVTQTPRYLIKTRGQQVTLSCSPISGHRSVSWYQQTPGQGLQFLFEYFSETQRNKGNFPGRFSGRQFSNSRSEMNVSTLELGDSALYLCASSGYGQNTGELFFGEGSRLTVL.

This sequence joins TRBV5-4 and TRBJ2-7; the D gene is possibly TRBD2 (5 bases). The CDR3 loop spans 18 amino acids. V shed 0 bases and J shed 0 bases, with 19 bases lying between them. Germline V lookup: CDR1 SGHNT, CDR2 YYREEE (reference sequence). CDR3 nucleotides: TGTGCCAGCAGCTTGGACAGTGGGTTCGGGGTAATCTCCTACGAGCAGTACTTC. This codes for CASSLDSGFGVISYEQYF.

The rearrangement joins TRBV5-4 to TRBJ1-2; 9 bases are a match to TRBD1. The length of the CDR3 is 15 residues. Per the germline V gene, CDR1 is SGHNT and CDR2 is YYREEE (reference sequence). V shed 4 bases and J 2 bases; nucleotides not matched to a gene: 6. The CDR3 nucleotides are TGTGCCAGCAGCCCCGGACAGGGGAAGAACTATGGCTACACCTTC. Translating it yields CASSPGQGKNYGYTF.

V and J are TRBV4-3 and TRBJ2-7; D might be TRBD1 (5 bases). The germline V and J ends were trimmed by 0 bases and 2 bases, with 11 bases remaining between them. Germline V gene sequence: CDR1 LGHNA, CDR2 YSLEER. The CDR3 consists of 15 residues. The CDR3 coding sequence is TGCGCCAGCAGCCAAGACAGGGTGTTGGCCTACGAGCAGTACTTC. It translates to CASSQDRVLAYEQYF.

J is TRBJ2-1 and V is TRBV28; tentative D call: TRBD2 (5 bases). CDR1 is MDHEN and CDR2 is SYDVKM in the germline V gene. Between the trimmed V and J ends, which lost 5 bases and 8 bases, there was a span of 10 bases. CDR3 length: 12 amino acids. As DNA, the CDR3 is TGTGCCAGCAGTGCGGGTCTCGATGAGCAGTTCTTC. As protein: CASSAGLDEQFF.

This chain links TRBV10-3 with TRBJ2-1, with 9 bases that match TRBD1. The V and J ends lost 6 bases and 8 bases, in that order; junction bases with no gene match: 5. Per germline, CDR1 ENHRY and CDR2 SYGVKD. This CDR3 contains 13 residues. For the CDR3, the DNA is TGTGCCATCAGAGAGACAGGGGGGGATGAGCAGTTCTTC. Its protein product is CAIRETGGDEQFF.

The chain links TRBV4-1 to TRBJ2-1; possible D gene TRBD2, 5 bases. The length of the CDR3 is 14 residues. V gave up 0 bases and J gave up 4 bases, with 7 bases separating them. The V gene's germline CDR1 is MGHRA and CDR2 YSYEKL. CDR3 sequence reads: CASSQEGGYNEQFF. Written as DNA, the CDR3 is TGCGCCAGCAGCCAAGAAGGAGGATACAATGAGCAGTTCTTC.

The chain carries TRBV5-8 and TRBJ1-2, with TRBD1 matching 7 bases. Losses at the gene ends were 4 bases for V and 5 bases for J; bases not matched to a gene: 11. CDR3 length: 15 residues. Germline V gene data show CDR1 as SGHTS and CDR2 as YDEGEE. The CDR3 loop is CASSPGQPVPYGYTF. The CDR3 nucleotides read TGTGCCAGCAGCCCGGGACAGCCCGTCCCTTATGGCTACACCTTC.

This chain connects TRBV7-7 to TRBJ2-2; D is unclear. The V gene's germline CDR1 is SSHAT and CDR2 FNYEAQ (reference sequence). The CDR3 consists of 14 residues. The ends were cut back, 1 base at V and 1 base at J, with 4 bases in the middle. The CDR3 reads CASSLEQNTGELFF. The DNA for the CDR3 is TGTGCCAGCAGCTTAGAACAGAACACCGGGGAGCTGTTTTTT.

This clone was seen a handful of times. The chain links TRBV19 to TRBJ1-5, with 9 positions matching TRBD1. This CDR3 is built from 15 residues. Germline-derived CDR1 and CDR2 are LNHDA and SQIVND (reference sequence). The J segment lost 7 bases and the V segment lost 5 bases, leaving 9 bases of the junction unmatched. CDR3 loop: CASSHRDRAVQPQHF. The CDR3 bases are TGTGCCAGTAGTCACCGGGACAGGGCCGTACAGCCCCAGCATTTT.

This clone was observed a single time. V is TRBV2 and J is TRBJ2-7, with D unclear. Germline assignment: CDR1 SNHLY and CDR2 FYNNEI. V was trimmed by 6 bases and J by 2 bases, leaving 8 bases between them. CDR3 length: 12 residues. CDR3 bases: TGTGCCAGCAGGCCAGAAACCTACGAGCAGTACTTC. Protein sequence: CASRPETYEQYF.

The V call is TRBV9, the J call TRBJ2-7, with TRBD1 identical over 9 bases. The length of the CDR3 is 17 residues. J gave up 4 bases and V 3 bases, and 14 bases lay outside the gene matches. Germline V gene sequence: CDR1 SGDLS, CDR2 YYNGEE. In DNA form, the CDR3 reads TGTGCCAGCAGCGGTGGGACAGGGTCTTCTCCCGGGTACGAGCAGTACTTC. As protein: CASSGGTGSSPGYEQYF.

V usage is TRBV10-1 and J usage is TRBJ2-1; D might be TRBD2 (6 bases). Trimming cost V 2 bases and J 7 bases, with 15 bases left between them. The CDR3 covers 15 residues. Germline assignment: CDR1 WNHNN and CDR2 SYGVQD (reference sequence). The CDR3 sequence: CASSEIGTPRNEQFF. In DNA form, the CDR3 reads TGCGCCAGCAGTGAGATCGGGACTCCTAGGAATGAGCAGTTCTTC.

This clone was found once. The genes are TRBV5-5 and TRBJ2-7; the D gene could be TRBD1 or TRBD2 (5 bases each). Germline V gives CDR1 SGHKS, CDR2 YYEKEE (reference sequence). Deletions cut 4 bases from V and 6 bases from J, with 11 bases between. This CDR3 region has 12 residues. CDR3 DNA: TGTGCCAGCAGCCTGACCGGGGCCGAGCAGTACTTC. It encodes CASSLTGAEQYF.

This clone appeared a single time. This chain links TRBV11-3 with TRBJ2-1; 10 bases map to TRBD2. Germline lookup yields CDR1 SGHNT and CDR2 YENEEA. This CDR3 contains 19 residues. The ends lost 3 bases at V and 6 bases at J; junction bases unmatched: 17. CDR3 residues: CASSFGLAASLGASNEQFF. CDR3 nucleotide sequence: TGTGCCAGCAGCTTCGGACTAGCGGCTTCTCTGGGCGCAAGCAATGAGCAGTTCTTC.

The J gene is TRBJ2-7, the V gene TRBV6-5, with 12 bases matching TRBD2. CDR1 is MNHEY, CDR2 SVGAGI, per germline. The CDR3 has 15 amino acids. V was clipped by 5 bases and J by 1 base; unmatched bases: 3. The CDR3 region is CASSRLAGESYEQYF. For the CDR3, the DNA is TGTGCCAGCAGTCGACTAGCGGGAGAGTCCTACGAGCAGTACTTC.

This rearrangement joins TRBV10-3 to TRBJ1-2; D might be TRBD1 (6 bases). The germline gives CDR1 ENHRY, CDR2 SYGVKD. V lost 11 bases and J lost 4, with 14 bases in between. The CDR3 loop spans 12 amino acids. CDR3 amino acids: CASSDSLYGYTF. CDR3 DNA sequence: TGTGCCTCCTCGGACAGCCTCTATGGCTACACCTTC.

The V call is TRBV19, the J call TRBJ1-4; 8 bases are shared with TRBD1. The V segment lost 3 bases and the J segment 5 bases; nucleotides outside the gene matches: 5. CDR3 length: 15 amino acids. Germline values: CDR1 LNHDA, CDR2 SQIVND (reference sequence). In DNA, the CDR3 is TGTGCCAGTAGTATCTCGGGACAGGAAAATGAAAAACTGTTTTTT. Amino acid sequence: CASSISGQENEKLFF.